This T cell receptor (beta chain) was observed in a study of T cell changes during pregnancy in multiple sclerosis. Germline V gene data show CDR1 as MNHEY and CDR2 as SVGAGI. There are 14 residues in the CDR3. The V and J ends lost 7 bases and 0 bases respectively, with 10 bases between them. TCRdb keeps only in-frame clones here, not all; method: immunoSEQ multiplex PCR. The sample consists of tens of thousands of clones, 93% of them appearing once. The starting material was peripheral blood, obtained in the second trimester of pregnancy. This TCR came from a female donor with multiple sclerosis, enrolled in a pregnancy study. The V call is TRBV6-5, the J call TRBJ2-1; perhaps TRBD1 as D (5 bases). As DNA, the CDR3 is TGTGCCAGCACCGACAGCCCCTCCTACAATGAGCAGTTCTTC. Encoded protein: CASTDSPSYNEQFF.